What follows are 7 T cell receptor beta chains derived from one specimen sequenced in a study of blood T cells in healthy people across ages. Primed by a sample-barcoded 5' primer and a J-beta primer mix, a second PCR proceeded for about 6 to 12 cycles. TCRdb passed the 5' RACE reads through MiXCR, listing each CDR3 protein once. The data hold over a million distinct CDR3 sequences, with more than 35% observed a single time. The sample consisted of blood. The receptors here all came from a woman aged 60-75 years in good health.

The CDR3 is CASSLYQATYEQYF. CDR3 DNA: TGTGCCAGCAGCTTATACCAGGCTACCTACGAGCAGTACTTC. The chain employs TRBV7-2 and TRBJ2-7; the D is unclear. The CDR3 runs to 14 residues. Germline lookup yields CDR1 SGHTA and CDR2 FQGNSA. Trimming pared 2 bases from V and 2 bases from J, leaving 10 bases between.

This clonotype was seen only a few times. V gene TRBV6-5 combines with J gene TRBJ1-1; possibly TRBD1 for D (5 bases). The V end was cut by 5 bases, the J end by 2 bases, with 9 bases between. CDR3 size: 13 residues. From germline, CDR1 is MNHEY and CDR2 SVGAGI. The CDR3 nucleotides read TGTGCCAGCAGTCCAGGGTATAACACTGAAGCTTTCTTT. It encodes CASSPGYNTEAFF.

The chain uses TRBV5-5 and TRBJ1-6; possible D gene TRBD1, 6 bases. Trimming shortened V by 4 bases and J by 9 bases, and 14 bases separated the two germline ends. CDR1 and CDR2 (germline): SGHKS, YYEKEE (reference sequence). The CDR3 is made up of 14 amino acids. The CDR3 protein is CASSTGGGISPLHF. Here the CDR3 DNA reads TGTGCCAGCAGCACGGGTGGGGGCATTTCACCCCTCCACTTT.

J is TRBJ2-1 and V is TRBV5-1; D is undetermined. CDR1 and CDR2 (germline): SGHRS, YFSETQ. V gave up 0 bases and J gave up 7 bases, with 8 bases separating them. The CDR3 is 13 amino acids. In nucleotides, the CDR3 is TGCGCCAGCAGCTTGGGCTCACCTAATGAGCAGTTCTTC. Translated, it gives CASSLGSPNEQFF.

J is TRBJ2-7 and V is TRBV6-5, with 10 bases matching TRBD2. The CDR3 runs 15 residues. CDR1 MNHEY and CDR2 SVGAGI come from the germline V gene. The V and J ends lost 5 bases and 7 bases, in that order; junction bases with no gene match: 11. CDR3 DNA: TGTGCCAGCAGTCGACCGGGACTAGCGAACAATGAGCAGTACTTC. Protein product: CASSRPGLANNEQYF.

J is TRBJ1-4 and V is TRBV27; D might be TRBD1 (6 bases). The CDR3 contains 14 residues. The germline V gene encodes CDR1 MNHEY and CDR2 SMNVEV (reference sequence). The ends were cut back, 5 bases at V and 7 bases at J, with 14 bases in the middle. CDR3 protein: CASSTGTSGEKLFF. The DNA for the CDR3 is TGTGCCAGCAGTACCGGGACATCTGGTGAAAAACTGTTTTTT.

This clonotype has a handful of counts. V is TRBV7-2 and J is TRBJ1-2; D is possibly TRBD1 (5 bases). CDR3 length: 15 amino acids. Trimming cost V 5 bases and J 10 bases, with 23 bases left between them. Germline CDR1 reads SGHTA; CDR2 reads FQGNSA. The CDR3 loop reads CASSPVGTAYGDYTF. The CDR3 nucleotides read TGTGCCAGCAGCCCCGTCGGGACGGCTTATGGTGACTACACCTTC.